Reported below is one TCR beta chain. Germline V lookup: CDR1 SGHNT, CDR2 YYREEE (reference sequence). This CDR3 region has 15 residues. V lost 1 base, J lost 2 bases, and 12 bases lay in between. The data stem from a study of blood T cell repertoires in COVID-19. Original processing methods: Reference gene primer amplification yielded estimated nucleated cell counts. Libraries were prepared by immunoSEQ multiplex PCR; TCRdb keeps only in-frame clonotypes and omits some of them. V and J calls and clone size are those listed in that table; D and trimming were worked out from the DNA. Of around 150,000 clones detected, around 87% appear once; the ten largest clones hold roughly 2.5%.

The specimen sequenced was peripheral blood. This TCR derives from a man aged 50 to 60 with active COVID-19. The chain couples TRBV5-4 to TRBJ1-2, with D perhaps matching TRBD1 (5 bases). The CDR3 DNA follows: TGTGCCAGCAGCTTGCCACAGGAGTGGAACTATGGCTACACCTTC. Residues: CASSLPQEWNYGYTF. Complete variable domain (other parts from reference TRBV5-4 and TRBJ1-2): ETGVTQSPTHLIKTRGQQVTLRCSSQSGHNTVSWYQQALGQGPQFIFQYYREEENGRGNFPPRFSGLQFPNYSSELNVNALELDDSALYLCASSLPQEWNYGYTFGSGTRLTVV.